A selection of T cell receptor beta chains follows, all from one sample in a study of brain T cells in children with intractable seizures. The data were produced by immunoSEQ multiplex PCR, yet TCRdb's version contains in-frame clones alone and is incomplete. This sample has over 95,000 clones, with around 94% found just once. The sample in question was peripheral blood, obtained at surgery. Receptors were obtained from a boy under two years old with hemimegalencephaly and intractable seizures. The CDR3 runs from the conserved cysteine through the conserved F or W. The D gene is left open where the match is weak. Not every row has a clone size; where given, it reads once, few, many or a size class.

>23|TRBJ2-1|TRBV21-1|NA|NA
TGTGCCAGCAGCAACGCACCTCGGACTAGCGGGAGCGAGAGCGGGGGTTTCAACAATGAGCAGTTCTTC
CASSNAPRTSGSESGGFNNEQFF
>17|TRBJ1-2|TRBV5-1|TRBD1|few
TGCGCCAGCAGCTTGGTCAGGACAGGGGGCGACCTTTACGGCTACACCTTC
CASSLVRTGGDLYGYTF
>16|TRBJ2-1|TRBV4-3|TRBD2|NA
TGCGCCAGCAGCCAAGGTCGGGCGGGAGGGTACAATGAGCAGTTCTTC
CASSQGRAGGYNEQFF
>15|TRBJ2-2|TRBV19|NA|NA
TGTGCCAGTAGTGGATTGAGGCAGGGGTACGGGGAGCTGTTTTTT
CASSGLRQGYGELFF
>15|TRBJ1-2|TRBV5-1|TRBD1|NA
TGCGCCAGCAGCTTGGGGCAGGGGGCTAACTATGGCTACACCTTC
CASSLGQGANYGYTF
>15|TRBJ2-3|TRBV7-2|NA|NA
TGTGCCAGCAGCCGGACTTCGAGCGCCGCAGATACGCAGTATTTT
CASSRTSSAADTQYF
>14|TRBJ1-6|TRBV14|NA|once
TGTGCCAGCAGCCATATAGGGACGAGGCCACCCCTCCACTTT
CASSHIGTRPPLHF
>14|TRBJ2-7|TRBV6-5|TRBD2|NA
TGTGCCAGCAGTCAACTAGCGGGATTGGGCGAGCAGTACTTC
CASSQLAGLGEQYF
>13|TRBJ1-1|TRBV30|NA|NA
TGTGCCTGGAGTGGGACAGTATTGGGTGAAGCTTTCTTT
CAWSGTVLGEAFF
>16|TRBJ2-5|TRBV6-2/TRBV6-3|TRBD2|NA
TGTGCCAGCAGTATCATTAGCGGGAGGGCCCTGGCGACCCAGTACTTC
CASSIISGRALATQYF
>10|TRBJ2-2|TRBV27|NA|NA
TGTGCCCGCACTTTCGGGGAGCTGTTTTTT
CARTFGELFF
>15|TRBJ1-4|TRBV28|NA|NA
TGTGCCAGCACCCGCAGGTCAGGGTTCGGGGAAAAACTGTTTTTT
CASTRRSGFGEKLFF
>16|TRBJ2-2|TRBV7-9|TRBD2|NA
TGTGCCAGCAGCTTAGAACGGACTAGACCCACCGGGGAGCTGTTTTTT
CASSLERTRPTGELFF
>14|TRBJ2-7|TRBV6-5|TRBD2|NA
TGTGCCAGCAGACCGTTAGCGGGTCACTACGAGCAGTACTTC
CASRPLAGHYEQYF
>16|TRBJ1-5|TRBV21-1|NA|NA
TGTGCCAGCAGCTCTTTTCCCAGGGGTTCCACTCAGCCCCAGCATTTT
CASSSFPRGSTQPQHF
>13|TRBJ1-2|TRBV28|TRBD1|NA
TGTGCCATCACAGGGGACAGGGTCGATGGCTACACCTTC
CAITGDRVDGYTF
>15|TRBJ2-3|TRBV11-3|NA|NA
TGTGCCAGCAGTAAACAGGGGGGGGCTACAGATACGCAGTATTTT
CASSKQGGATDTQYF